This TCR beta chain was captured in a study of cytomegalovirus exposure and HLA in healthy donors (TCRdb year 2017). Describing the broader study: In an earlier analysis of roughly 590 of the donors, less than 350 Gb of sequence data and some 120 million unique TCR beta sequences from about 179 million T cells were reported. An earlier analysis of a few hundred of the donors applied high-throughput TCR beta sequencing to assess whether each TCR beta V gene segment acted as functional or pseudogenic. On average, about 200,000 unique TCR beta nucleotide sequences were sequenced per donor among 350 to 400 genotyped donors of the cohort, with roughly a sixth of those sequences being non-productive. High-throughput TCR immunosequencing, statistical association of individual TCRs with disease status, and machine learning were combined to predict cytomegalovirus infection status. Besides the first cohort of roughly 660 subjects, a separate validation cohort made up of 120 different subjects was used. Every discovery cohort repertoire had been produced on one sequencing platform. The study profiled the T cell repertoires of fewer than 850 subjects by immunosequencing and related them to cytomegalovirus serostatus. Genome-wide SNP genotypes for about 65% of the 666 donors were used in a later genetic analysis, which treated that subset as a discovery cohort. Donor age, sex, ethnicity and CMV serostatus were compiled together with the repertoire data. The study was designed to test whether signatures of past pathogen exposure could be identified by cataloging public T cell receptors. Rather than using new phenotypic data, the later analysis identified candidate immune exposures from TCR beta sequences and from how often those sequences occurred across donors. A later analysis re-analyzed previously published TCR beta repertoires from hundreds of donors and added high-resolution HLA genotyping to study TCR occurrence patterns. Class I and class II HLA loci were covered by the typing at four-digit resolution. A handful of DR-DQ haplotypes were handled as single units for association and clustering because linkage in the cohort was strong. Of the 300 to 500 genotyped donors, 81% were placed in the genetic ancestry cluster associated with self-reported Caucasian donors. Approximately 300 gigabases of sequencing data and roughly 80 million unique TCR sequences made up an early release that covered approximately 700 HLA-typed donors. Typing coverage differed by locus: A, B, C, DRB1 and DQB1 were typed in roughly 620-630 donors, DQA1 in 522, DPA1 in around 580, and DPB1 in 400 to 490. Study-level results and caveats: At a false discovery rate of 0.05, a later analysis linked about 16,000 TCR beta sequences to specific HLA alleles. Most TCR sequences were seen in very few donors, while some public TCRs were found in many individuals. According to a later analysis, most CMV-associated TCR beta chains appeared to be HLA-restricted, and the HLA associations seemed to be driven largely by CMV exposure. This cohort had only TCR beta chains sequenced, and the lack of alpha or paired-chain data limited which features could be detected. The authors suggested that the approach could potentially be generalized to other disease states and immunological phenotypes. Several of the top co-occurrence clusters appeared to be linked to parvovirus B19, influenza, CMV and Epstein-Barr virus, according to a later analysis. The 87-base-pair reads could not distinguish some IMGT-functional V segments, including TRBV6-2 and TRBV6-3, so those segments were excluded. A later genetic analysis reported fewer N-insertions in productive TCRs among donors in an Asian-associated ancestry cluster than the approximately 670-donor mean. In a later analysis, HLA-associated TCR beta chains were found to be more clonally expanded and to have lower generation probabilities than equally common non-associated chains. Linkage disequilibrium might explain the correlated functional status among segregating V segments, but an unknown experimental factor could not be ruled out. A further reported finding was that TCR beta sequences accurately predicted the HLA-A and HLA-B alleles for most subjects in the first cohort. For the cohort, immune exposure information was limited to CMV serostatus. Presence/absence analyses assumed roughly uniform sequencing depth across donors, an assumption that may not hold. In a later analysis, the rate of TCR association differed among HLA loci, with DRB1 alleles having the most associated TCRs and HLA-C alleles having the fewest. In a later genetic analysis, a missense DCLRE1C variant was associated with V-gene and J-gene trimming of TCR beta chains, and the association was replicated in an independent cohort. In an earlier analysis of about 600 of the donors, most TCR beta V segments appeared in productive rearrangements about 90% or about 30% of the time, broadly matching IMGT annotations. When HLA alleles, especially DR and DQ, strongly co-occurred, TCR associations were difficult to assign to individual alleles. Three of the identified cytomegalovirus-associated TCR beta chains were confirmed in vitro to be specific for cytomegalovirus antigens. Because some donors lacked HLA typing at each locus, the association tests relied only on the typed subset. The sequencing pipeline was judged likely to have produced a cluster of highly shared sequence variants as a technical artifact. The classifier was reported to diagnose cytomegalovirus status with high specificity and sensitivity in both the original cohort and the validation cohort. Because counts were too low, more than 15 rarely observed V segments, including chromosome 9 orphons, were left out of the earlier analysis of some 640 of the donors. A total of about 180 TCR beta chains were listed by the study as associated with cytomegalovirus.

Library generation was performed with the immunoSEQ multiplex PCR assay. A mixture of 60 forward primers for TCR Vbeta segments and 13 reverse primers for TCR Jbeta segments was used in the multiplex PCR. A multiplex PCR assay on genomic DNA amplified the CDR3 region of rearranged TCR beta genes. The Illumina HiSeq System was used to sequence the amplified TCR beta libraries as 87-base-pair reads. From the authors' description of their analysis: Across the 670 or so repertoires, a later analysis counted tens of millions of unique TCR beta chains, roughly 11 million of which were shared by at least two donors. Raw reads were error-corrected and collapsed into unique sequences with a nearest-neighbor algorithm that merged closely related sequences to remove PCR and sequencing errors. Alignment of CDR3 sequences to IMGT reference sequences was used to assign V, D and J gene segments. For a sequence to be retained, at least a six-nucleotide match to both a V gene segment and a J gene segment was required. Rearrangements were called productive when the CDR3 lacked stop codons and stayed in frame with V and J; all others were non-productive. Following IMGT convention, CDR3 was defined as the stretch from the second conserved V-encoded cysteine to the conserved J-encoded phenylalanine. The earlier analysis of approximately 500 of the donors excluded sequences that lacked an unambiguous match to a single V gene segment. In an earlier analysis of a few hundred of the donors, V segments were called functional above 56.7% productive rearrangements and were called segregating when the between-donor standard deviation exceeded 5%. A statistical classification framework was built for diagnosing cytomegalovirus status from the catalog of TCR beta chain sequences. In a later analysis, V and J genes were assigned by comparing TCR nucleotide sequences against IMGT/GENE-DB human TR gene sequences. A later analysis assigned CDR3 sequences and most-parsimonious VDJ recombination scenarios with the TCRdist pipeline. In a later analysis, each TCR beta chain was defined by its CDR3 amino acid sequence together with its V-gene family, and reads without a unique V-gene family were excluded. As a way to deal with suspected cross-contamination and a sequencing artifact, a later analysis dropped approximately 570 nucleotide sequences that were highly shared and had low generation probability. A later analysis calculated a clonal expansion index for each public chain from normalized within-repertoire ranks of inferred template counts. In a later analysis, generation probabilities were computed using a VDJ recombination model fitted to out-of-frame rearrangements, and the results were checked against IGoR. In a later analysis, hypergeometric tests were used to score TCR-TCR, TCR-HLA and TCR-CMV co-occurrence, with a repertoire-size bias correction applied to TCR pairs. In a later analysis, false discovery rates were estimated by permuting HLA or CMV assignments 20 times. In a later analysis, co-occurring TCRs were grouped with DBSCAN, and TCRdist sequence similarity was added when clustering was performed within HLA-allele-positive subsets. For co-occurrence clustering, repertoires with fewer than 30,000 or more than 120,000 public chains were excluded, along with roughly 5 repertoires with anomalous nucleotide sharing. TCRdb obtained this table from immuneACCESS and retained in-frame rearrangements with V and J assigned. These tables miss some clones; where compared with another copy, unresolved V genes account for less than half of the shortfall, and the remainder is unexplained. Clone size and the V and J calls come from that table; the DNA yielded D and trimming. Recorded for this sample are under 200,000 clones; 70% to 85% of them occurred a single time. 5% to 7% of the sample lies in the top ten.

This clone came up a few times. Its recognized antigen is unknown. Base qualities are not provided; no much larger clone lies one nucleotide away. The cohort comprised some 700 healthy bone marrow donors. At the time of sampling, all cohort members were nominally healthy, though unrecorded immune exposures were likely present. The donor tested CMV seropositive, placing the donor among the 290 or so seropositive members of the cohort. Each donor provided a peripheral blood sample, and peripheral blood mononuclear cells were used for TCR beta sequencing. The Qiagen DNeasy Blood Extraction Kit was used to extract genomic DNA from the blood cell samples. For CDR1 and CDR2, the germline V gene lists ENHRY and SYGVKD. At the junction V is shortened by 4 bases and J by 2 bases, with 11 bases in between. From its cysteine to its phenylalanine, the CDR3 spans 14 amino acids. Only CDR3 DNA is held: 42 bases, read in frame from base 1.

The V and J genes are TRBV10-3 and TRBJ1-1, with an unclear D gene assignment. Specimen: PBMCs. The sequence was obtained from a man in his fifties in good health and CMV-seropositive. The nucleotide sequence reads TGTGCCATCAGTGCGTTTGAGGTTAACACTGAAGCTTTCTTT. It codes for CAISAFEVNTEAFF.